This T cell receptor (beta chain) emerged from a study of blood T cell repertoires in COVID-19. Per the study methods: Reference gene primer amplification gave nucleated cell count estimates. Data came from immunoSEQ multiplex PCR; TCRdb stores just in-frame clones and leaves some out. V, J and clone size are those of that table, while D and trimming were read from the DNA. The table has about 300,000 clones, 86% seen once; the top ten hold roughly 10%. Germline assignment: CDR1 MDHEN and CDR2 SYDVKM. The CDR3 loop spans 15 amino acids. Germline trimming cut 5 bases from V and 5 bases from J; bases unmatched to any gene: 10.

This TCR derives from a woman aged 18-30 years who had recovered from COVID-19. J is TRBJ2-7 and V is TRBV28; 9 bases are shared with TRBD1. Sequenced input: PBMCs or T cells enriched from blood (not recorded which). The CDR3 region is CASSPLGQGIHEQYF. CDR3 sequence (DNA): TGTGCCAGCAGTCCCCTGGGACAGGGCATCCACGAGCAGTACTTC.